This paragraph reports one T cell receptor beta chain. This sample is drawn from a study of blood T cell repertoires in COVID-19. For the study at large: Italy, Spain and the United States were the sources of the convalescent and acute COVID-19 samples. From T cells, B-cell-depleted T cells, or PBMCs came the material, which was cDNA or gDNA.

Authors' methods: Nucleated cell number was recorded as an estimate derived from reference gene primer amplification. Using immunoSEQ multiplex PCR, the repertoire was profiled, and TCRdb retains in-frame clones only, with some absent. That table furnishes V, J and clone size, whereas the DNA furnished D and trimming. The sample consists of about 150,000 clones, around 82% of them appearing once. This TCR derives from a woman aged 45-65 years with acute or convalescent COVID-19. Sequencing input: peripheral blood.

The CDR3 loop is CASSYRGAVEEKLFF. Written as DNA, the CDR3 is TGTGCCAGCAGTTACCGGGGTGCCGTAGAGGAAAAACTGTTTTTT. J is TRBJ1-4 and V is TRBV6-6; the D is unclear. The CDR3 runs to 15 residues. Germline V gene sequence: CDR1 MNHNY, CDR2 SVGAGI (reference sequence). V lost 2 bases to trimming and J lost 8 bases, with 15 bases between them.